This passage covers 4 T cell receptor beta chains from one sample sequenced in a study of blood T cells in healthy people across ages. Then a second PCR, running about 6 to 12 cycles, was carried out with a sample-barcoded 5' primer and a J-beta primer mix. MiXCR, run by TCRdb on the 5' RACE reads, gives a single entry per CDR3 protein. The sample holds fewer than 2 million distinct CDR3 sequences, roughly 43% seen once. Sequencing was carried out using blood. The receptor set was obtained from a human donor in good health.

CDR3 sequence reads: CASSSRLAVRQETQYF. The CDR3 DNA sequence: TGTGCCAGCAGCTCTCGACTAGCGGTGAGGCAAGAGACCCAGTACTTC. The rearrangement uses TRBV7-9 and TRBJ2-5, with 9 bases fitting TRBD2. CDR1 is SEHNR and CDR2 is FQNEAQ in the germline V gene (reference sequence). The ends lost 4 bases at V and 2 bases at J; junction bases unmatched: 8. CDR3 length equals 16 residues. Variable domain in full (rest from reference TRBV7-9 and TRBJ2-5): DTGVSQNPRHKITKRGQNVTFRCDPISEHNRLYWYRQTLGQGPEFLTYFQNEAQLEKSRLLSDRFSAERPKGSFSTLEIQRTEQGDSAMYLCASSSRLAVRQETQYFGPGTRLLVL.

This clonotype was counted only a few times. The gene calls are TRBV7-9 and TRBJ2-1; possibly TRBD1 or TRBD2 for D (5 bases each). V lost 2 bases and J lost 4, with 15 bases in between. CDR1 is SEHNR, CDR2 FQNEAQ, per germline (reference sequence). The CDR3 contains 16 residues. This CDR3 is CASSLRGMDTYNEQFF. DNA of the CDR3: TGTGCCAGCAGCTTACGGGGAATGGACACATACAATGAGCAGTTCTTC.

This clonotype was counted a few times. The V call is TRBV4-1, the J call TRBJ2-1, with a tentative D call TRBD1 (6 bases). V was shortened by 1 base and J by 8 bases, with 21 bases between the two germline ends. CDR3 length: 17 amino acids. The germline CDR1 and CDR2 sequences are MGHRA and YSYEKL. The CDR3 loop is CASSQGGRTLRGDEQFF. DNA for the CDR3: TGCGCCAGCAGCCAAGGGGGACGGACCCTCAGGGGCGATGAGCAGTTCTTC.

A few counts support this clonotype. The chain is built from TRBV20-1 and TRBJ2-3; no reliable D call. CDR1 and CDR2 from the germline V gene are DFQATT and SNEGSKA (reference sequence). The CDR3 is made up of 14 amino acids. V lost 5 bases and J lost 2, with 14 bases in between. DNA of the CDR3: TGCAGTGCTCCCATGTGGCCCAACACAGATACGCAGTATTTT. It yields the protein CSAPMWPNTDTQYF.